This TCR beta chain was observed in a study of OX40 agonist ivuxolimab in advanced cancers. Overall study context: Dose-escalation patients were diagnosed with hepatocellular carcinoma, melanoma, renal cell cancer or head and neck cancer.

Concerning this clone: The antigen remains undetermined.

Sequenced by immunoSEQ multiplex PCR; TCRdb stores in-frame clones only, minus some. The sample consists of 15,000 to 20,000 clones, 75% to 90% of them appearing once. Overall study results and limits: Some of the lowest clonal expansion was seen in partial responders at 0.1-3.0 mg/kg.

Per germline, CDR1 SEHNR and CDR2 FQNEAQ (reference sequence). V was clipped by 2 bases and J by 0 bases, with 7 bases between them. The CDR3 covers 15 residues. The sample consisted of CD4+ or CD8+ T cells sorted from blood, taken in a trial of the OX40 agonist ivuxolimab. V gene TRBV7-9 combines with J gene TRBJ1-4; D unclear. The sequence was collected from an adult with an advanced solid tumor such as melanoma, head and neck, liver or kidney cancer. The CDR3 is CASSLSGSTNEKLFF. CDR3 DNA: TGTGCCAGCAGCTTATCAGGCTCAACTAATGAAAAACTGTTTTTT.